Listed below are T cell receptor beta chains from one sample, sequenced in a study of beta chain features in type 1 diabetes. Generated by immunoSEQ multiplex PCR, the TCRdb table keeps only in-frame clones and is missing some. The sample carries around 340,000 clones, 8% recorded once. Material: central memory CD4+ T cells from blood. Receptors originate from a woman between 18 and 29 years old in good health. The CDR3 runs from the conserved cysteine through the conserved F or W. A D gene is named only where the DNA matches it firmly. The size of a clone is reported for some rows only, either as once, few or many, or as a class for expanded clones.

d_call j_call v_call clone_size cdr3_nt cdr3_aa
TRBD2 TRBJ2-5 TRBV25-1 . TGTGCCAGCAGTGAACCCCGAGGTAGCGGGAGAGAGACCCAGTACTTC CASSEPRGSGRETQYF
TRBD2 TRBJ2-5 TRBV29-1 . TGCAGCGCGGGGACTAGCGGGAGAGTCGGGCAGTACTTC CSAGTSGRVGQYF
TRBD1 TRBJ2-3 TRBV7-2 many TGTGCCAGCAGCCAAGGACAGGGGGCGGATACGCAGTATTTT CASSQGQGADTQYF
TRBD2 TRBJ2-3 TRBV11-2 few TGTGCCAGCAGCTTCGGGACTAGCGGCAGCACAGATACGCAGTATTTT CASSFGTSGSTDTQYF
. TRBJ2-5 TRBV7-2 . TGTGCCAGCAGCTTCGTGACAGGCAAAGAGACCCAGTACTTC CASSFVTGKETQYF
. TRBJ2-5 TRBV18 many TGTGCCAGCTCACCCAGGGGAGAGACCCAGTACTTC CASSPRGETQYF
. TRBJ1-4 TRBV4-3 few TGCGCCAGCAGCCAACGCCTTGGGGGGCAGAATGAAAAACTGTTTTTT CASSQRLGGQNEKLFF
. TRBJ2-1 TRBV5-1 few TGCGCCAGCAGCTTGGCGGGAGAGACCTACAATGAGCAGTTCTTC CASSLAGETYNEQFF
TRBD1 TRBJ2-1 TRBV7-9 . TGTGCCGGCTCAAAAGGGACAGGGGGAGTGGATGAGCAGTTCTTC CAGSKGTGGVDEQFF
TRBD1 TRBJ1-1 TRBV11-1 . TGTGCCAGCAGCTTGGGCCACGGGACAGGGGCCACTGAAGCTTTCTTT CASSLGHGTGATEAFF
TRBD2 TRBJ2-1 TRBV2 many TGTGCCAGCAGTTGGACTAGCGGGAGTAATGAGCAGTTCTTC CASSWTSGSNEQFF
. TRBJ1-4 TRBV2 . TGTGCCAGCAACTACCGTACCAATGAAAAACTGTTTTTT CASNYRTNEKLFF
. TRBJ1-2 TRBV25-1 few TGTGCCAGCAGTGCAGCCCGGGGGTTGTCCGGCTACACCTTC CASSAARGLSGYTF
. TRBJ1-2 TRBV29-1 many TGCAGCGTAGGCAGAGACTATGGCTACACCTTC CSVGRDYGYTF
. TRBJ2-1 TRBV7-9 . TGTGCCAGCAGCTTTGAGCGAAGCAATGAGCAGTTCTTC CASSFERSNEQFF